This T cell receptor (beta chain) was obtained from a study of cytomegalovirus exposure and HLA in healthy donors. Study background: Drawn from HLA-typed donors, tens of millions of unique TCRs were held in an early data release.

Amplification used 60 Vbeta primers and 13 Jbeta primers. The protocol was immunoSEQ multiplex PCR, while the TCRdb copy is restricted to in-frame clones and leaves out a portion. The repertoire holds 150,000 to 200,000 clones, with 86% as singletons. The length of the CDR3 is 15 residues. Germline V gene sequence: CDR1 SGHNT, CDR2 YYREEE (reference sequence). V dropped 3 bases and J dropped 2; count of bases not matched to a gene: 5. Sequenced: PBMCs. The chain uses TRBV5-4 and TRBJ2-1; 7 nucleotides line up with TRBD2. This TCR was recovered from a woman aged 18-29 years in good health and CMV-seronegative. The CDR3 region is CASSSGTNTYNEQFF. In nucleotides, the CDR3 is TGTGCCAGCAGCTCCGGGACTAACACCTACAATGAGCAGTTCTTC.